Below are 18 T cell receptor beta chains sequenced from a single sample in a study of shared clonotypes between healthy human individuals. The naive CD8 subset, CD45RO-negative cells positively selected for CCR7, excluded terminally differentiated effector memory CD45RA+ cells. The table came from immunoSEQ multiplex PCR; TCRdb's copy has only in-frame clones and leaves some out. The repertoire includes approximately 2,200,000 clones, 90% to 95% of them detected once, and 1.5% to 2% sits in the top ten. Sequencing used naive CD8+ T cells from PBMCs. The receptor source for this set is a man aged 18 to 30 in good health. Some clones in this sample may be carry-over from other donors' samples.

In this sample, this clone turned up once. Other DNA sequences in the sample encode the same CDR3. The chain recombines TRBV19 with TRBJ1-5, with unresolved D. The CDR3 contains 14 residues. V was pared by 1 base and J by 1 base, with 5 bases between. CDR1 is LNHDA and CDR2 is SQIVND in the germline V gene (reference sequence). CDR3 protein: CASSIVGSNQPQHF. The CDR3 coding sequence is TGTGCCAGTAGTATAGTTGGGAGCAATCAGCCCCAGCATTTT. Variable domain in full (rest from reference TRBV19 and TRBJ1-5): DGGITQSPKYLFRKEGQNVTLSCEQNLNHDAMYWYRQDPGQGLRLIYYSQIVNDFQKGDIAEGYSVSREKKESFPLTVTSAQKNPTAFYLCASSIVGSNQPQHFGDGTRLSIL.

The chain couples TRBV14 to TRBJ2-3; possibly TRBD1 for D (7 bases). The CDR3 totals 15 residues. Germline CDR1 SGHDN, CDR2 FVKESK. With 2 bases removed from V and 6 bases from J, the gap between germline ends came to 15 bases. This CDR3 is CASSQKTAGGDTQYF. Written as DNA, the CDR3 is TGTGCCAGCAGCCAAAAAACGGCAGGGGGGGATACGCAGTATTTT. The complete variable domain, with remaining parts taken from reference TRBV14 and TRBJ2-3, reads EAGVTQFPSHSVIEKGQTVTLRCDPISGHDNLYWYRRVMGKEIKFLLHFVKESKQDESGMPNNRFLAERTGGTYSTLKVQPAELEDSGVYFCASSQKTAGGDTQYFGPGTRLTVL.

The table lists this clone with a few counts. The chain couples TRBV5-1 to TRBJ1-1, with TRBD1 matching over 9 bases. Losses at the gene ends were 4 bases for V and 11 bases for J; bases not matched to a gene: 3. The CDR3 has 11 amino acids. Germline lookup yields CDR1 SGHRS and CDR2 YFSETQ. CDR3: CASSAGTGAFF. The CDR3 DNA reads TGCGCCAGCAGCGCTGGGACAGGGGCTTTCTTT.

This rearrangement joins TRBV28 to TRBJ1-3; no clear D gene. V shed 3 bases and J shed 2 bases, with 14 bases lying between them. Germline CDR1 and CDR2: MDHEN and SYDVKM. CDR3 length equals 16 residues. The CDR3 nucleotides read TGTGCCAGCAGTTTTGTCGCACTGGCCCCTGGAAACACCATATATTTT. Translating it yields CASSFVALAPGNTIYF.

The CDR3 here is CASSVAKQGSANEQFF. The DNA of the CDR3 is TGTGCCAGCAGCGTAGCTAAACAGGGTTCGGCCAATGAGCAGTTCTTC. The rearrangement uses TRBV9 and TRBJ2-1, with D possibly being TRBD1 (6 bases). Per germline, CDR1 SGDLS and CDR2 YYNGEE. This CDR3 has 16 amino acids. Trimming pared 0 bases from V and 6 bases from J, leaving 16 bases between.

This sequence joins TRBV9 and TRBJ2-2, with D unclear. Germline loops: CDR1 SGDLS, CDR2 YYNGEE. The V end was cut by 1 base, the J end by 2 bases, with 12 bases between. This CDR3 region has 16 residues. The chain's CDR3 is CASSVHATSNTGELFF. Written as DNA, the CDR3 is TGTGCCAGCAGCGTACATGCGACAAGTAACACCGGGGAGCTGTTTTTT.

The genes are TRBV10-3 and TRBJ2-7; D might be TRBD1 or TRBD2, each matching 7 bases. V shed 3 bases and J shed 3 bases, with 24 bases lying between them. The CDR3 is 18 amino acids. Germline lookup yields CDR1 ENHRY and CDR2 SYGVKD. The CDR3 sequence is CAISEGGELREGLYEQYF. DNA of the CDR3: TGTGCCATCAGTGAAGGGGGCGAGTTGAGGGAGGGCCTCTACGAGCAGTACTTC.

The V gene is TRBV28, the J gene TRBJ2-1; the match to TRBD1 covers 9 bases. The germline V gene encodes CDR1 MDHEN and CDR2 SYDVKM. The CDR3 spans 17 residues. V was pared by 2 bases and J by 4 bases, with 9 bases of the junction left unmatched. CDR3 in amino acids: CASSLIAPGQGYNEQFF. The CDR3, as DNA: TGTGCCAGCAGTTTAATTGCCCCGGGACAGGGTTACAATGAGCAGTTCTTC.

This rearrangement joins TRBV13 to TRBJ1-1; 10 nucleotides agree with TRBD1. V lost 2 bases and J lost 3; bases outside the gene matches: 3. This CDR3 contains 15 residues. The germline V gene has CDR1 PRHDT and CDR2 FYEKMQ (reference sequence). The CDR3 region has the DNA TGTGCCAGCAGCTTAAGACAGGGGGCCTACACTGAAGCTTTCTTT. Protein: CASSLRQGAYTEAFF.

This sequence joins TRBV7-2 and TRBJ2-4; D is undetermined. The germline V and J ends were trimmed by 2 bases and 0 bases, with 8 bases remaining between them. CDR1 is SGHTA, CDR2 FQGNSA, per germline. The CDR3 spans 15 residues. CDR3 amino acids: CASSLKALAKNIQYF. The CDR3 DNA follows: TGTGCCAGCAGCTTAAAGGCTCTAGCCAAAAACATTCAGTACTTC.

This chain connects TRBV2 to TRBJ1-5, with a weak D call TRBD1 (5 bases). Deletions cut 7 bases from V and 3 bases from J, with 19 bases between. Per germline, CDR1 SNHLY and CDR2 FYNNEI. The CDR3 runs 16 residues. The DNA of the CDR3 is TGTGCCAGCAAGCCCCAGGGTCTTGAGACCAATCAGCCCCAGCATTTT. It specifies CASKPQGLETNQPQHF.

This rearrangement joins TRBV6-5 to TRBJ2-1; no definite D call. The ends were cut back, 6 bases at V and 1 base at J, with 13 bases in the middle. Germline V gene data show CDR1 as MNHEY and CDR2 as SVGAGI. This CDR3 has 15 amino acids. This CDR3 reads CASSPDRVSYNEQFF. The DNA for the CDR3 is TGTGCCAGCAGCCCTGATAGGGTATCCTACAATGAGCAGTTCTTC.

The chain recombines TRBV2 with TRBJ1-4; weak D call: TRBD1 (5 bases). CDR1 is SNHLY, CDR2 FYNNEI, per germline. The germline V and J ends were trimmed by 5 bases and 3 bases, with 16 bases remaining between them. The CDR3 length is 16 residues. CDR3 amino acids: CASSSSGWWANEKLFF. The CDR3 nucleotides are TGTGCCAGCAGTTCATCAGGGTGGTGGGCTAATGAAAAACTGTTTTTT.

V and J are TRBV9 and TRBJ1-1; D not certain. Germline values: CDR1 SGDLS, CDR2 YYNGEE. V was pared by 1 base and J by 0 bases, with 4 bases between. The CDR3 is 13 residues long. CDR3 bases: TGTGCCAGCAGCGTAAACGTGAACACTGAAGCTTTCTTT. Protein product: CASSVNVNTEAFF.

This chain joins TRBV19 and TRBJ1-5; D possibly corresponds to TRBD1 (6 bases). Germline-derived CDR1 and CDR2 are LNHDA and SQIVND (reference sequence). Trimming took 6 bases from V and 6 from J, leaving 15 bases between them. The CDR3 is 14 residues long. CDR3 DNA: TGTGCCAGTAGCCCAGGGGAGGGGGGTCAGCCCCAGCATTTT. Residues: CASSPGEGGQPQHF.

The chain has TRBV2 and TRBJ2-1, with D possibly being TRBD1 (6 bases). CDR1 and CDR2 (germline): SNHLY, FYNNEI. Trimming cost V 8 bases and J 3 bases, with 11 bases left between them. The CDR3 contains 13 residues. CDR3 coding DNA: TGTGCCAGCGGGGACACTCTCTACAATGAGCAGTTCTTC. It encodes CASGDTLYNEQFF. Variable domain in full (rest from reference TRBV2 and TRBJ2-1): EPEVTQTPSHQVTQMGQEVILRCVPISNHLYFYWYRQILGQKVEFLVSFYNNEISEKSEIFDDQFSVERPDGSNFTLKIRSTKLEDSAMYFCASGDTLYNEQFFGPGTRLTVL.

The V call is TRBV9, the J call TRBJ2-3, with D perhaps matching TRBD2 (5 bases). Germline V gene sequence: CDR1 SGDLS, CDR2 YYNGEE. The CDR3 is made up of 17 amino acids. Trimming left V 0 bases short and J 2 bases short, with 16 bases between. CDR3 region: CASSVAVTDYNTDTQYF. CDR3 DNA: TGTGCCAGCAGCGTAGCTGTTACAGACTATAACACAGATACGCAGTATTTT.

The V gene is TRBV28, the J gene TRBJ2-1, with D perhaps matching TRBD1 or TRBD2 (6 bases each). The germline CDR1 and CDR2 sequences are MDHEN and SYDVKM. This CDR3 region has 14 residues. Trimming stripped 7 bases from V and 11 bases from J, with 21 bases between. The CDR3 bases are TGTGCCAGCACCACCCGGGGGCCGTGGGGGCAGCAGTTCTTC. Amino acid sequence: CASTTRGPWGQQFF.